The TCR beta chain described here comes from a study of blood T cell repertoires in COVID-19 (dated by TCRdb to 2019 to 2021). Describing the broader study: Samples covering the acute and convalescent phases of COVID-19 were provided by collaborators in the United States, Italy and Spain. The material from the prospective study consisted of cDNA or gDNA derived from T cells, B-cell-depleted T cells, or PBMCs. The dataset comprised deeply sampled blood TCRbeta repertoires from subjects exposed to, actively infected with, or recovered from COVID-19. The repertoires were released in a freely available public database intended as a resource for research on the immune response to SARS-CoV-2. Samples were obtained from the ongoing ImmuneRACE study (first 160 participants) and from 1,254 subjects provided by 6 global collaborators. Nearly every sample came with metadata listing a de-identified subject ID, COVID-19 status, age in years and sex. Where HLA class I and class II types were available, the types were taken from metadata supplied by the sample provider, not from assay-based typing.

TCRbeta CDR3 regions were amplified from genomic DNA by means of the immunoSEQ Assay, a bias-controlled multiplex PCR. In the authors' own workflow: The number of nucleated cells in each sample was estimated by amplification of reference gene primers within the assay. To quantify the absolute abundance of each unique TCRbeta CDR3 rearrangement, sequence reads were collapsed and filtered. For each sample, productive Simpson clonality was calculated as the square root of Simpson's diversity index across productive rearrangements. The table comes from immuneACCESS by way of TCRdb, which keeps in-frame sequences with V and J called. Part of the clones is missing from these tables; in studies checked, under half for an unresolved V gene and the rest for unknown reasons. The V and J calls and clone size are taken from that table; D and trimming were inferred from the DNA. The sample yields over 30,000 clones; around 88% were counted once. Jointly, the top ten make up 4.9% of the sample.

Broader findings and caveats from the paper: How much clinical and demographic metadata was included differed by source and by participant, and the metadata was provided uncurated.

CDR1 SGDLS and CDR2 YYNGEE are derived from the germline V gene. V loses 0 bases of germline sequence and J loses 5 bases, and the interval between the two ends is 8 bases. Spanning cysteine to phenylalanine, the CDR3 consists of 13 amino acids. The CDR3 DNA has 39 bases and is translated from base 1. Remarks on this clone: The clone's antigen remains unknown. Qualities for individual bases were not recorded, and no much larger clone is one base off.

The collaborating institutions used their own protocols to collect whole blood in K2EDTA tubes. For TCRbeta analysis, collaborators shipped samples as frozen whole blood, isolated PBMCs, or DNA extracted from either of those sample types. The receptor chain draws on TRBV9 and TRBJ2-5; TRBD2 is perhaps the D gene, given 6 matching bases. Sequencing was done on a sample of peripheral blood. This receptor was identified in a woman in her 70s with active COVID-19. The CDR3 protein sequence reads: CASSVAGRETQYF. The base sequence is TGTGCCAGCAGCGTAGCGGGGAGGGAGACCCAGTACTTC.